This TCR beta chain was obtained from a study of PD-L1 blockade in urothelial cancer. Only a few counts were recorded for this clone. This CDR3 has 15 amino acids. V was clipped by 0 bases and J by 10 bases; unmatched bases: 2. CDR1 and CDR2 (germline): LGHNA, YNFKEQ. Time point given: pretreatment peripheral blood. Here immunoSEQ multiplex PCR was the method, and the copy in TCRdb shows in-frame clones only, minus some. This sample carries 45,000 or so clones, nearly 90% of them seen once, and the ten largest clones take 20% to 30%. The chain links TRBV4-2 to TRBJ2-1; TRBD2 agrees at 14 bases. This sequence originates from a donor at least 40 years old with urothelial cancer. Sequencing was performed on PBMCs, taken around atezolizumab (anti-PD-L1) treatment. DNA for the CDR3: TGTGCCAGCAGCCAAGACGGGACTAGCGGGAGAGAGCAGTTCTTC. Encoded protein: CASSQDGTSGREQFF.